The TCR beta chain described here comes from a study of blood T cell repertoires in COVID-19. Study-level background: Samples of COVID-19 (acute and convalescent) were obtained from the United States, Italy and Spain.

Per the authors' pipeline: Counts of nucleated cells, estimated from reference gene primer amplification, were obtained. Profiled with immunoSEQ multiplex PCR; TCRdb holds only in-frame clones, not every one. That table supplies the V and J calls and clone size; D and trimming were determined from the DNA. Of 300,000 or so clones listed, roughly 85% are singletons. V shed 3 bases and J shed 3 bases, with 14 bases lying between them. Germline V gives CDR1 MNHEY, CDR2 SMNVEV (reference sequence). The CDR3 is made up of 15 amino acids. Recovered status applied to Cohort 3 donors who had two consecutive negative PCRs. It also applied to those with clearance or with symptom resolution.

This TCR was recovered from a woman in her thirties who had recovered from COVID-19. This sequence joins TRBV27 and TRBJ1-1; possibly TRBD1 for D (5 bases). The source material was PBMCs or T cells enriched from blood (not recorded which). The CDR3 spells CASSLRGGLDTEAFF. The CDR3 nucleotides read TGTGCCAGCAGTTTGCGGGGGGGTTTGGACACTGAAGCTTTCTTT.